The 13 T cell receptor beta chains listed next were all sequenced from one sample in a study of T cells after yellow fever vaccination. TCRdb re-derived calls from the 5' RACE reads in MiXCR, one entry per CDR3 protein. The sample contains hundreds of thousands of distinct CDR3 sequences, around 8.1% of which appear only once. Sample: PBMCs, taken around 45 days after the first yellow fever vaccination. The receptors were sampled from a man between 18 and 35 years old who received the YFV17D yellow fever vaccine.

This clonotype was found many times. V gene TRBV3-1 combines with J gene TRBJ1-6, with 9 positions matching TRBD1. The CDR3 covers 15 residues. V dropped 1 base and J dropped 9; count of bases not matched to a gene: 4. Germline V CDR1 and CDR2: LGHDT, YNNKEL (reference sequence). CDR3 DNA sequence: TGTGCCAGCAGCCAAGTGAGGGACAGGGTTTCACCCCTCCACTTT. Protein product: CASSQVRDRVSPLHF.

This clonotype was seen only a few times. The V gene is TRBV5-6, the J gene TRBJ2-7; possible D gene TRBD2, 6 bases. V was shortened by 5 bases and J by 2 bases, with 8 bases between the two germline ends. This CDR3 region has 12 residues. The germline V gene has CDR1 SGHDT and CDR2 YYEEEE. Written as DNA, the CDR3 is TGTGCCAGCAGGAGGGAGGCCTACGAGCAGTACTTC. As protein: CASRREAYEQYF.

The chain has TRBV5-1 and TRBJ1-2, with 7 bases identical to TRBD1. With 4 bases clipped from V and 2 bases from J, the junction kept 8 bases outside the gene matches. The germline V gene has CDR1 SGHRS and CDR2 YFSETQ. The CDR3 totals 15 residues. The CDR3 coding sequence is TGCGCCAGCAGCGTCCGGGACAGCTCCAACTATGGCTACACCTTC. Translated, it gives CASSVRDSSNYGYTF.

This clonotype occurred a few times. The gene calls are TRBV4-3 and TRBJ2-1, with 10 bases lining up with TRBD1. This CDR3 comprises 15 residues. Germline CDR1 reads LGHNA; CDR2 reads YSLEER. Trimming at V came to 3 bases and at J to 7 bases, leaving 6 bases not matched to a gene. The DNA for the CDR3 is TGCGCCAGCAGCCACCGGACAGGGGGTTGGAATGAGCAGTTCTTC. Translated: CASSHRTGGWNEQFF.

This clonotype was observed a handful of times. The rearrangement links TRBV7-2 to TRBJ2-2, with 8 bases identical to TRBD2. The CDR3 loop spans 15 amino acids. J lost 4 bases, V lost 6 bases, and 7 bases had no gene match. Germline loops: CDR1 SGHTA, CDR2 FQGNSA. CDR3 amino acids: CASRRPGGGTGELFF. The CDR3 region has the DNA TGTGCCAGCAGGCGTCCGGGGGGGGGCACCGGGGAGCTGTTTTTT.

This clonotype has at least ten counts. The chain links TRBV20-1 to TRBJ2-3; 7 bases align to TRBD2. CDR3 length: 11 residues. CDR1 and CDR2 from the germline V gene are DFQATT and SNEGSKA (reference sequence). DNA of the CDR3: TGCAGCCTTGGGAGGGTCGGTACGCAGTATTTT. Protein sequence: CSLGRVGTQYF.

The J gene is TRBJ2-3, the V gene TRBV23-1; 7 bases line up with TRBD2. TRBV23-1 is labeled an ORF, and its function is uncertain. V was clipped by 3 bases and J by 3 bases; unmatched bases: 15. The CDR3 contains 18 residues. The CDR3 sequence: CASSHSRASGNRTDTQYF. The CDR3 DNA sequence: TGCGCCAGCAGTCACTCCCGGGCTAGCGGAAACCGGACAGATACGCAGTATTTT.

The V call is TRBV7-2, the J call TRBJ2-5, with 7 bases fitting TRBD1. The V gene's germline CDR1 is SGHTA and CDR2 FQGNSA. The V gene end was trimmed by 5 bases and the J gene end by 1 base; junction bases not matched to a gene: 10. The CDR3 runs to 16 residues. The CDR3, as DNA: TGTGCCAGCAGCCGGGCCCTTCGACAGGGCCAAGAGACCCAGTACTTC. It codes for CASSRALRQGQETQYF.

The chain employs TRBV28 and TRBJ1-5, with D unclear. CDR1 and CDR2 (germline): MDHEN, SYDVKM. This CDR3 has 15 residues. V was cut by 4 bases and J by 0 bases, with 10 bases left in between. The CDR3 here is CASSSVRNSNQPQHF. The CDR3 region has the DNA TGTGCCAGCAGTTCCGTTAGGAATAGCAATCAGCCCCAGCATTTT.

This clonotype was counted only a few times. CDR3 coding DNA: TGTGCCAGCAGCGCCCTGGAGACTAGCGCGAACCAAGAGACCCAGTACTTC. Its translation is CASSALETSANQETQYF. V gene TRBV7-2 combines with J gene TRBJ2-5; 8 bases fit TRBD2. J was trimmed by 0 bases and V by 5 bases; bases with no gene match: 11. This CDR3 spans 17 amino acids. Germline assignment: CDR1 SGHTA and CDR2 FQGNSA.

This clonotype occurred a few times. The CDR3 coding sequence is TGCAGTGCTATTCCCGGACAGCTCCACACTGAAGCTTTCTTT. Protein sequence: CSAIPGQLHTEAFF. The rearrangement joins TRBV20-1 to TRBJ1-1; the D gene is possibly TRBD1 (6 bases). Looked up from germline, CDR1 is DFQATT and CDR2 is SNEGSKA (reference sequence). The V and J ends lost 4 bases and 3 bases respectively, with 15 bases between them. The CDR3 runs 14 residues.

This clonotype has a handful of counts. The J gene is TRBJ2-7, the V gene TRBV5-6; no clear D. The CDR3 runs 11 residues. The V end lost 3 bases, the J end lost 6 bases, and 7 bases lay between the germline ends. Germline CDR1 is SGHDT and CDR2 is YYEEEE. CDR3 region: CASSSGSEQYV. CDR3 coding DNA: TGTGCCAGCAGCTCCGGTAGCGAGCAGTACGTC.

The chain combines TRBV5-5 with TRBJ2-1; D is perhaps TRBD2 (5 bases). The CDR3 covers 13 residues. The ends were cut back, 5 bases at V and 6 bases at J, with 12 bases in the middle. The germline gives CDR1 SGHKS, CDR2 YYEKEE (reference sequence). The CDR3 DNA reads as TGTGCCAGCAGAGCCGCGGGTACCAATGAGCAGTTCTTC. Its translation: CASRAAGTNEQFF.